The T cell receptor (beta chain) under discussion was sequenced for a study of Ad26.COV2.S vaccination and SARS-CoV-2 variants. Treatment: roughly 20 received Ad26.COV2.S at low or high dose, single or two shots; roughly 5 received placebo; per-sample allocation not given. Repertoires come from day 63 after the first vaccine or placebo injection. Within Boston, the person who donated was an adult of 18-55 years. In this sample, this clone turned up a few times. Trimming took 5 bases from V and 6 from J; bases not matched to a gene: 8. Germline V gene sequence: CDR1 LNHDA, CDR2 SQIVND (reference sequence). The CDR3 is 15 amino acids. Produced via immunoSEQ multiplex PCR; TCRdb's table is partial and in-frame only. The profile shows about 440,000 clones, around 91% of them singletons.

The TCR originated in a person aged 18-60 years who received the Ad26.COV2.S COVID-19 vaccine or a placebo. This sequence joins TRBV19 and TRBJ1-5; 9 bases match TRBD1. The sequencing used peripheral blood, collected in a trial of Ad26.COV2.S vaccine versus placebo. CDR3 residues: CASSLQGAQSQPQHF. The CDR3 nucleotides read TGTGCCAGTAGTCTACAGGGGGCGCAGAGTCAGCCCCAGCATTTT. Based on the CDR3 plus reference TRBV19 and TRBJ1-5, the full variable domain is DGGITQSPKYLFRKEGQNVTLSCEQNLNHDAMYWYRQDPGQGLRLIYYSQIVNDFQKGDIAEGYSVSREKKESFPLTVTSAQKNPTAFYLCASSLQGAQSQPQHFGDGTRLSIL.